The entry that follows covers one TCR beta chain sequence. In the original analysis: Amplification with reference gene primers provided the estimates of nucleated cell counts. Data came from immunoSEQ multiplex PCR; TCRdb stores just in-frame clones and leaves some out. That table is the source of V, J and clone size, and D and trimming were worked out from the DNA. The sample carries approximately 380,000 clones, 88% recorded once. The CDR3 loop spans 15 amino acids. The germline CDR1 and CDR2 sequences are SNHLY and FYNNEI. V lost 6 bases to trimming and J lost 8 bases; unmatched junction nucleotides: 11. This entry belongs to a study of blood T cell repertoires in COVID-19. Study-level background: The analysed material was cDNA or gDNA that came from T cells, B-cell-depleted T cells, or PBMCs.

This clonotype was obtained from a woman younger than 35 who had recovered from COVID-19. J is TRBJ1-1 and V is TRBV2, with 11 bases lining up with TRBD1. Sample: PBMCs or T cells enriched from blood (not recorded which). CDR3 sequence (DNA): TGTGCCAGCAGGGCTCGCAACGGACAGGGGGCAGAAGCTTTCTTT. This encodes CASRARNGQGAEAFF.